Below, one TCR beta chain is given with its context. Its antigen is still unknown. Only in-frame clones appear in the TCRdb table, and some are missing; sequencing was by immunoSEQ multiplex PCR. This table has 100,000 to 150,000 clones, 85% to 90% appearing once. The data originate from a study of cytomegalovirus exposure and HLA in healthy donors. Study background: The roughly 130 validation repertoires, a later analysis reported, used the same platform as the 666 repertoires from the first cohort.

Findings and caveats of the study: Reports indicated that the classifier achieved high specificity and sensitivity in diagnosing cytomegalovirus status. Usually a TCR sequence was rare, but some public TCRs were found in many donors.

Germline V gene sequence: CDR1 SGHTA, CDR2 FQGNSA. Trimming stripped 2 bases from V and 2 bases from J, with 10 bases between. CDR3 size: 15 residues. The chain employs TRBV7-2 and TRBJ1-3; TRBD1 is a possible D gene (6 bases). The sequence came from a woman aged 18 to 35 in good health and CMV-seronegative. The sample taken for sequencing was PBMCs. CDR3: CASSLQGKAGNTIYF. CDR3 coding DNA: TGTGCCAGCAGCTTACAGGGGAAGGCTGGAAACACCATATATTTT.